This TCR beta chain was documented in a study of CD8 T cells in Susac syndrome (dated by TCRdb to the late 2010s). Looking at the study overall: Among the Susac syndrome patients who were sequenced, clinically active disease was present in about six and clinical remission was observed in fewer than 10. At blood withdrawal, Susac syndrome patients were therapy-naive, treated with corticosteroids (with IVIg additionally given to some), or treated with IVIg alone. The study used repertoire sequencing to test whether antigen drove CD8+ T cell activation and differentiation in Susac syndrome. What the work shows at the level of the full study, not this receptor alone: In the CD4+ T cell repertoire of Susac syndrome patients, clonal expansion was not detected. The study acknowledged that relatively few individuals were included in the TCR sequencing and HLA analysis.

Worth noting for this clonotype: Its antigen is currently not known. There are no base qualities to consult, and no much larger clone falls within one base.

RNA was extracted using the RNeasy kit, and roughly 0.5 to 1 microgram was reverse transcribed with random hexamers. The immunoSEQ multiplex PCR assay, which covers 54 Vbeta and 13 Jbeta segments, was used to amplify TCR beta CDR3 regions. PCR amplification bias was corrected by using a synthetic template baseline for primer optimization and computational correction. As for the original processing: Only productive sequences were kept, with reads annotated to V, D and J genes according to IMGT and analyzed in immunoSEQ Analyzer. To calculate clonality, Shannon entropy was normalized by log2 of the number of productive unique sequences and then subtracted from one. For each patient and control, public and private clones were evaluated among the 100 most prevalent clones. Clones were defined as Susac-specific when absent from the healthy and MS cohorts, from over a thousand published viral clones and from other ImmuneACCESS disease sequences. The public sequencing data were trimmed at Q25 with fastp and processed into clonotypes with MiXCR by TCRdb, which kept only in-frame beta chains. Identical CDR3 protein sequences are pooled into one entry, listed with their most common genes and DNA. TCRdb assigned the V and J calls; the authors' analysis was not used. The sample profile shows about 150,000 distinct CDR3 sequences; around 95% of them were found once. Clones ranked in the top ten supply around 0.13% of the sample.

Ends trimmed: V by 5 bases, J by 3 bases; bases unmatched to a gene: 12. The germline V gene encodes CDR1 MNHEY and CDR2 SMNVEV (reference sequence). Taken from cysteine to phenylalanine, the CDR3 has 16 residues. Only the CDR3 DNA stays, 48 bases, in frame from base 1. High-throughput TCR beta sequencing profiled peripheral blood CD8+ and CD4+ T cells from healthy donors, Susac syndrome patients and multiple sclerosis patients. Recently defined diagnostic criteria for definite or probable disease were met by the Susac syndrome patients. Bulk CD8+ and CD4+ T cells were purified by magnetic negative isolation, whereas CD8+ TEMRA cells were enriched by FACS. Blood was drawn into EDTA tubes, processed within 24 hours, and PBMCs were isolated by density gradient centrifugation. PBMCs intended for TCR sequencing were frozen in liquid nitrogen and were later thawed in a 37 degrees C water bath. Purity of sorted or isolated CD4+, CD8+ and CD8+ TEMRA cells was at least 90%.

The rearranged segments are TRBV27 and TRBJ1-2, with TRBD1 identical over 7 junction bases. This receptor was identified in a human donor with Susac syndrome. Sequencing was performed on CD4+ T cells from PBMCs. This receptor has the CDR3 CASSPLRPQGHYGYTF. In nucleotide form, the sequence is TGTGCCAGCAGTCCCCTCCGTCCACAGGGGCACTATGGCTACACCTTC.